This T cell receptor (beta chain) was identified during a study of CD8+ T cells in alopecia areata (dated by TCRdb to 2016 to 2019). For the study in its entirety: Treated patients were enrolled in an open-label pilot trial of oral tofacitinib, 5 to 10 mg twice daily, for moderate-to-severe alopecia areata. Tofacitinib was administered for 6 to 18 months, and 6 months of follow-up off drug were then conducted to assess delayed response and recurrence. In treated patients, disease severity was measured using the SALT score, which gives the percentage of scalp surface area affected. High-throughput TCRbeta sequencing was used to examine T cell clonal expansion in alopecia areata in both the C3H/HeJ mouse model and human patients. Scalp tissue and sorted CD4+ and CD8+ peripheral blood T cells from patchy and totalis/universalis alopecia areata patients and from healthy controls were covered by human TCRbeta sequencing. Patients on tofacitinib were biopsied at baseline and after 4 and 24 weeks of treatment, and several of the patients also had a later scalp biopsy. Scalp clonality was compared across normal scalp (n=4), patchy alopecia areata scalp (n=8), and alopecia totalis/universalis scalp (n=8). RNA was extracted with the PAXgene miRNA kit for fixed scalp, the miRNeasy kit for PBMCs, and the RNeasy kit for mouse skin. TCRbeta CDR3 regions were amplified by immunoSEQ multiplex PCR with 35 Vbeta forward and 13 Jbeta reverse primers.

The investigation overall reported the following: During tofacitinib treatment, many expanded lesional clones stuck around in both scalp and blood, and this persistence may partly explain why relapse happens after treatment is stopped. Shared TCR sequences between patients were less evident than in mice, which may be partly attributable to HLA diversity in the patient population. Unlike mouse skin, which is dominated by gammadelta T cells, normal human skin has resident alphabeta T cells that are also sequenced, and this complicates analysis of the scalp TCR repertoire. Lesional scalp, especially in alopecia totalis/universalis, showed higher clonality and more expanded CD8+ clones than normal scalp, suggesting antigenic drive. The treated cohort was small, with a single nonresponder, so links between baseline CD8+ expansion and response need larger studies. Tofacitinib significantly decreased scalp clonality and the number of expanded CD8+ clones among the top 100 scalp clones.

There are 14 amino acids in the CDR3, from cysteine to phenylalanine inclusive. The CDR3 DNA has 42 bases and is translated from base 1. The germline V gene (reference sequence) yields SEHNR for CDR1 and FQNEAQ for CDR2. V lost 1 base and J lost 1 base; the stretch between them is 7 bases long. For this clone: Its recognized antigen is unknown. The sample holds no much larger clone one base away, and base qualities are not on file.

Sample time point, as interpreted from the label and publication: around 26 weeks on oral tofacitinib. What the treatment or condition label conveys for this sample: oral pan-JAK inhibitor, 5-10 mg twice daily. Peripheral blood and lesional scalp punch biopsies were obtained from patients with alopecia areata. PBMCs were isolated by density centrifugation and stained for CD3, CD4 and CD8, and CD4+ and CD8+ T cells were sorted on a FACSAria. Library construction relied on the immunoSEQ multiplex PCR assay. For TCR sequencing, RNA was extracted from every sample and reverse transcribed into cDNA to serve as template. First-strand cDNA was synthesized using SuperScript III with a 2:1 mix of oligo-dT and random hexamers. A synthetic immune receptor repertoire was used to measure amplification bias, and any remaining bias was corrected computationally. Per the authors' processing: Raw reads were preprocessed for error removal, and CDR3 was defined according to IMGT conventions as running from the conserved cysteine to phenylalanine. Clonality was calculated as 1 minus Shannon entropy normalized by log2 of the number of productive unique TCRs. Whether scalp clones were CD4 or CD8 was inferred by matching scalp TCRbeta sequences against CD4 and CD8 repertoires sorted from blood. In TCRdb, the immuneACCESS table is reduced to in-frame sequences with V and J assigned. These tables do not hold every clone; where another copy was compared, an unresolved V gene accounts for under half, and the others remain unexplained. The V and J calls and clone size were taken over from that table, and D and trimming were inferred from the DNA. The sample contains about 110,000 clones, about 60% of them found a single time. More than 9% of the sample lies in the top ten.

The receptor comes from a human donor with alopecia areata. The sample consisted of CD8+ T cells sorted from blood, taken at week 24, from a patient treated with tofacitinib. This chain joins TRBV7-9 to TRBJ1-1; TRBD1 might be the D gene, on 5 matching bases. The sequence in DNA is TGTGCCAGCAGCTTAGTCCAGGGGAACACTGAAGCTTTCTTT. It specifies CASSLVQGNTEAFF.